This entry concerns a single TCR beta chain. Participants came from roughly 23 US areas, aged roughly 18 to 95 years. Exposed enrollees had met someone with a PCR-confirmed or clinician-diagnosed COVID-19 case at some point within the 2 weeks before study entry. This record comes from a study of blood T cell repertoires in COVID-19. Trimming cost V 10 bases and J 1 base, with 13 bases left between them. This CDR3 has 14 amino acids. CDR1 is ENHRY and CDR2 is SYGVKD in the germline V gene. Produced via immunoSEQ multiplex PCR; TCRdb's table is partial and in-frame only. Of about 140,000 clones listed, approximately 80% are singletons.

This sequence was found in a woman younger than 35 who had been exposed to COVID-19. V gene TRBV10-3 combines with J gene TRBJ1-4; weak D call: TRBD1 (5 bases). Material: PBMCs or T cells enriched from blood (not recorded which). The CDR3 region is CATQAGGTNEKLFF. The CDR3 DNA reads as TGTGCCACCCAAGCCGGGGGAACTAATGAAAAACTGTTTTTT.